The T cell receptor (beta chain) under discussion was sequenced for a study of regulatory T cells in long-lasting Graves disease (dated by TCRdb to the early 2020s). For the wider study: In the newly diagnosed Graves' disease group, patients had been taking antithyroid drugs for less than 3 months. Peripheral blood TCR sequencing and RNA sequencing compared persistent Graves' disease patients with newly diagnosed Graves' disease patients. The study took place in China and was registered as a clinical trial. A total of roughly 35 samples underwent TCR sequencing: around 13 from persistent and roughly 20 from newly diagnosed Graves' disease patients. Study-level results and caveats: The small sample size was acknowledged by the authors as a limitation that may reduce accuracy. Patients with persistent disease shared more public clonotypes (under 3,000) than newly diagnosed patients did (about 1,000). Sequencing and analysis were limited to the TCR beta chain. Persistent Graves' disease patients showed lower TCR Shannon entropy and fewer highly expanded clones than newly diagnosed patients, suggesting clonal expansion. Preferential use of TRBV28, TRBJ1-2 and TRBJ2-5 was observed in persistent disease, whereas TRBV20-1 and TRBJ2-1 were favored in newly diagnosed disease. Because the primary lesion, thyroid tissue, could not be accessed, the study looked at peripheral blood alone.

The method was multiplex PCR. Instrument on record: Illumina HiSeq 4000. CDR3 regions were amplified by Arm-PCR with iRepertoire HTBI primers to construct TCR beta libraries. Gel purification was performed on PCR products prior to sequencing. In the authors' own workflow: A total of some 65 TRBV and some 15 TRBJ segments were identified across samples and were used for gene usage analysis of CDR3 amino acid clonotypes. Filtered high-quality paired reads were merged into contigs using COPE and FqMerger. BLAST was used to align contigs to IMGT TRBV, TRBD and TRBJ reference genes, with CDR3 defined following IMGT. Any clonotype with a frequency above 0.1% was classified as a highly expanded clone. Repertoire diversity was measured by Shannon entropy, and V-J evenness by the Gini coefficient. A clonotype found in more than one individual was treated as public. Using fastp trimming at Q25 and MiXCR clonotype assembly, TCRdb reanalyzed the public sequencing data and kept in-frame beta chains. For every CDR3 protein sequence, its rows merge into one entry that carries the most common genes and DNA. The V and J calls reflect TCRdb's pipeline rather than the authors' work. In this sample the table shows some 350,000 distinct CDR3 sequences, around 15% of which occur a single time. The ten top clones hold 20% to 25% of the sample.

In its sample, this clonotype was seen many times. Its recognized antigen is unknown. Per-nucleotide qualities are absent, and no much larger clonotype sits a single base away. Taken with the paper, the label for time point translates to: newly diagnosed GD, antithyroid drugs for less than 3 months. For both TCR sequencing and RNA sequencing, RNA was extracted from PBMCs using TRIzol. The diagnosis of Graves' disease followed American Thyroid Association guidelines. Patients were recruited from an endocrinology department in Xi'an, China. Each patient gave 9 to 10 milliliters of peripheral blood, collected in an EDTA anticoagulant tube. PBMCs were isolated by Ficoll Paque Plus density gradient separation without further T cell sorting. An Agilent 2100 Bioanalyzer and agarose gel were used to check RNA quality, and a NanoDrop 2000 was used to measure RNA concentration. From its cysteine to its phenylalanine, the CDR3 spans 15 amino acids. CDR3 DNA is the only sequence kept; it has 45 bases, read in frame from the first base. At the junction V is shortened by 4 bases and J by 7 bases; bases outside the gene matches: 9.

The same data also went into a second study, on T cells in Graves' hyperthyroidism and ophthalmopathy. As that second paper reports: Graves' hyperthyroidism was defined as stable when no progression to ophthalmopathy occurred over 18 months of follow-up. Hyperthyroidism patients were aged 18 to 65 years and newly diagnosed, with disease duration of less than 2 months. The study excluded patients with uncontrolled infections, other autoimmune diseases, pregnancy or lactation. Clinical symptoms, serum thyroxine and TRAb, thyroid ultrasound, and orbital computed tomography formed the basis for the diagnoses. For the first round of RT-PCR on the TCR CDR3, the HTBI primer set was used together with the Qiagen OneStep RT-PCR kit. Most expanded thyroid clonotypes (frequency above 0.001) were also detected in blood, suggesting blood repertoires may reflect thyroid immune responses. A model built on a 13 V-J signature distinguished ophthalmopathy from stable hyperthyroidism, reaching about 88% sensitivity and 81.08% specificity in cross-validation and 80%/75% in testing. In validation, the model predicted progression to ophthalmopathy a median of about 6 months before onset, with roughly 71% sensitivity and 72.22% specificity. A discovery cohort of roughly 100 patients, 43 with Graves' ophthalmopathy and roughly 59 with stable Graves' hyperthyroidism, was used to find distinguishing TCR V-J signatures. Prospective prediction of ophthalmopathy was tested in an independent validation cohort consisting of 18 hyperthyroidism patients and about 17 patients who later progressed to ophthalmopathy. The 100 or so discovery patients were randomly divided into training and test sets at a 7:3 ratio. Thyroid tissue and blood T-cell repertoires from six Graves' hyperthyroidism patients were also compared in the study. Following sampling, methimazole starting at 30 mg daily was given to hyperthyroidism patients, and high-dose intravenous methylprednisolone was given to ophthalmopathy patients. Libraries were constructed in a second round of multiplex PCR, after which size selection and purification were carried out. Sequencing of the libraries was done on an Illumina HiSeq2000 using paired-end 100 bp reads. SOAPnuke was used to process the raw data, with reads discarded if the reads contained adapters or uncalled bases, had a mean Phred below 15, or lacked an exact constant-primer or identifier match. High-quality paired reads were merged using COPE v1.2.5, and each unique nucleotide sequence was defined as a clonotype. MiTCR v1.1 was used to align clonotypes to the IMGT TRBV, TRBD and TRBJ reference segments. Analysis was restricted to V-J combinations with a frequency above 0.0001, which covered 99.2% of repertoires. The TCS score was defined as the ratio of F50 (clonal expansion) to E x V (chaos), calculated using BLOSUM62-based TCRdist between CDR3 peptides within each V-J. Welch's t-statistics and random forest reduced approximately 520 V-J features to about 12, which were used in a naive Bayes classifier (R e1071). No statistical method was used to fix the sample size in advance, and group allocation was not hidden from the investigators. TCR Vbeta CDR3 sequencing of around 130 peripheral blood samples (more than 40 ophthalmopathy, around 80 hyperthyroidism and approximately 17 progressor patients) is reported in the paper.

This sample comprised peripheral blood mononuclear cells (PBMCs), obtained at new diagnosis, from a patient treated with antithyroid drugs. The chain was built from TRBV12-3 or TRBV12-4 and TRBJ2-2, with 7 bases aligning to TRBD1. The receptor was derived from a woman aged 18-30 years with Graves disease. Donor details come from another sample of the same person, matched by shared clones. DNA sequence: TGTGCCAGCAGTTCGGCGACAGGGCCTTACGGGGAGCTGTTTTTT. It encodes CASSSATGPYGELFF.